The 16 T cell receptor beta chains presented below share a single source sample, sequenced in a study of cytomegalovirus exposure and HLA in healthy donors. The PCR contained 60 Vbeta and 13 Jbeta primers. TCRdb's table, derived via immunoSEQ multiplex PCR, lists solely in-frame clones and lacks some. The table lists fewer than 120,000 clones, 76% of them singletons. Sequenced: PBMCs. These receptors all stem from a man between 25 and 39 years old in good health and CMV-seropositive.

In this sample, this clone turned up once. The gene calls are TRBV7-9 and TRBJ2-5, with D possibly matching TRBD1 (6 bases). The CDR3 has 16 residues. V was shortened by 5 bases and J by 5 bases, with 21 bases between the two germline ends. The germline CDR1 and CDR2 sequences are SEHNR and FQNEAQ (reference sequence). The DNA for the CDR3 is TGTGCCAGCAGCCCGCGTCCGACAGGTCCCGGGGAGACCCAGTACTTC. This encodes CASSPRPTGPGETQYF.

This clone was counted only a few times. The V call is TRBV6-5, the J call TRBJ2-7; D is unresolved. CDR1 and CDR2 from the germline V gene are MNHEY and SVGAGI. CDR3 length equals 14 residues. Trimming left V 0 bases short and J 4 bases short, with 10 bases between. The CDR3 DNA reads as TGTGCCAGCAGTTACTCCCCGAGAGGTTACGAGCAGTACTTC. Residues: CASSYSPRGYEQYF.

There are a few counts of this clone. The CDR3 protein is CASSIGTGFSEQYF. CDR3 DNA: TGTGCCAGTAGTATTGGGACAGGGTTCTCCGAGCAGTACTTC. The chain links TRBV19 to TRBJ2-7; 9 bases line up with TRBD1. In germline, CDR1 is LNHDA, CDR2 SQIVND (reference sequence). The CDR3 extends over 14 amino acids. Trimming cost V 3 bases and J 6 bases; bases outside gene matches: 6.

The V and J genes are TRBV11-2 and TRBJ1-6; perhaps TRBD1 as D (6 bases). This CDR3 is 16 amino acids long. Trimming pared 3 bases from V and 6 bases from J, leaving 15 bases between. Germline loops: CDR1 SGHAT, CDR2 FQNNGV. The CDR3 spells CASSFPDRELNSPLHF. The CDR3 nucleotides read TGTGCCAGCAGCTTCCCGGACAGAGAGCTTAATTCACCCCTCCACTTT.

The chain recombines TRBV7-2 with TRBJ1-4; D unresolved. The germline CDR1 and CDR2 sequences are SGHTA and FQGNSA. The CDR3 is 15 amino acids. V lost 5 bases and J lost 5, with 15 bases in between. CDR3 sequence: CASSTGLLFNEKLFF. The CDR3 DNA reads TGTGCCAGCAGCACCGGCCTACTATTCAATGAAAAACTGTTTTTT.

The V gene is TRBV15, the J gene TRBJ2-5; D is unresolved. The CDR3 sequence is 14 residues long. The germline V gene encodes CDR1 LNHNV and CDR2 YYDKDF (reference sequence). V dropped 0 bases and J dropped 5 bases, with 10 bases sitting between them. CDR3 DNA: TGTGCCACCAGCAGAGAATTAGCAGTGGAGACCCAGTACTTC. Protein sequence: CATSRELAVETQYF.

The V call is TRBV29-1, the J call TRBJ2-7; 10 bases fit TRBD1. In germline, CDR1 is SQVTM, CDR2 ANQGSEA. There are 15 residues in the CDR3. Unmatched junction bases numbered 6, after V lost 4 bases and J lost 0 bases. The DNA of the CDR3 is TGCAGCGTTGGACAGGGGGCTTGGGGCTCCTACGAGCAGTACTTC. This translates into CSVGQGAWGSYEQYF.

The V and J genes are TRBV5-1 and TRBJ2-3, with a possible D match to TRBD1 (6 bases). Trimming stripped 3 bases from V and 6 bases from J, with 11 bases between. This CDR3 contains 13 residues. Germline CDR1 is SGHRS and CDR2 is YFSETQ. The CDR3 region is CASSYSGEDTQYF. CDR3 nucleotide sequence: TGCGCCAGCAGCTACTCAGGGGAGGATACGCAGTATTTT. Full variable domain (missing parts from reference TRBV5-1 and TRBJ2-3): KAGVTQTPRYLIKTRGQQVTLSCSPISGHRSVSWYQQTPGQGLQFLFEYFSETQRNKGNFPGRFSGRQFSNSRSEMNVSTLELGDSALYLCASSYSGEDTQYFGPGTRLTVL.

The chain links TRBV6-5 to TRBJ2-7; a weak D match, TRBD2 (5 bases). Germline CDR1 and CDR2: MNHEY and SVGAGI. The germline V and J ends were trimmed by 0 bases and 2 bases, with 11 bases remaining between them. The CDR3 runs 15 residues. The CDR3 loop is CASSYSRAATYEQYF. CDR3 bases: TGTGCCAGCAGTTACTCGAGAGCGGCTACCTACGAGCAGTACTTC.

This clone was counted between two and nine times. This chain joins TRBV6-5 and TRBJ2-7; 10 nucleotides match TRBD2. Germline trimming cut 5 bases from V and 2 bases from J; bases unmatched to any gene: 3. CDR1 is MNHEY and CDR2 is SVGAGI in the germline V gene. This CDR3 has 14 amino acids. The CDR3 sequence: CASSTSGATYEQYF. In DNA, the CDR3 is TGTGCCAGCAGTACTAGCGGGGCCACCTACGAGCAGTACTTC.

V usage is TRBV5-4 and J usage is TRBJ2-1; 8 bases are a match to TRBD2. J lost 0 bases, V lost 0 bases, and 5 bases had no gene match. Germline CDR1 is SGHNT and CDR2 is YYREEE (reference sequence). The CDR3 consists of 17 residues. DNA of the CDR3: TGTGCCAGCAGCTTGGGCTTAGCGGGGAGCTCCTACAATGAGCAGTTCTTC. This sequence encodes CASSLGLAGSSYNEQFF.

Worth noting for this clone: The junction departs from germline at one end; a sequencing error may be responsible. The V gene is TRBV4-3, the J gene TRBJ1-4, with D possibly being TRBD1 (5 bases). The CDR3 extends over 15 amino acids. The germline gives CDR1 LGHNA, CDR2 YSLEER. The CDR3 DNA reads as TGCGCCAACAGCCAAGATACAGGTCGTAATGAAAAACTGTTTTTT. Residues: CANSQDTGRNEKLFF.

In this sample, this clone turned up a few times. J is TRBJ1-4 and V is TRBV19, with TRBD1 identical over 9 bases. CDR3 length: 13 amino acids. Looked up from germline, CDR1 is LNHDA and CDR2 is SQIVND (reference sequence). Trimming took 6 bases from V and 7 from J; bases not matched to a gene: 3. The CDR3 sequence is CASRRQGVEKLFF. CDR3 DNA sequence: TGTGCCAGTAGGAGACAGGGGGTTGAAAAACTGTTTTTT.

This clone has more than one count but fewer than ten. Here the CDR3 reads CASSLGTGLGEKLFF. DNA of the CDR3: TGCGCCAGCAGCTTGGGGACAGGGTTAGGTGAAAAACTGTTTTTT. This chain connects TRBV5-1 to TRBJ1-4, with TRBD1 matching over 8 bases. The germline CDR1 and CDR2 sequences are SGHRS and YFSETQ. The ends lost 0 bases at V and 7 bases at J; junction bases unmatched: 5. This CDR3 has 15 amino acids.

The chain carries TRBV14 and TRBJ2-7, with TRBD1 matching over 7 bases. This CDR3 spans 16 amino acids. Trimming took 2 bases from V and 4 from J; bases not matched to a gene: 11. Germline-derived CDR1 and CDR2 are SGHDN and FVKESK. The CDR3 protein is CASSQLAWDSSYEQYF. For the CDR3, the DNA is TGTGCCAGCAGCCAATTGGCCTGGGACAGTTCATACGAGCAGTACTTC.

This clone was counted only a few times. V usage is TRBV7-2 and J usage is TRBJ1-1, with D perhaps matching TRBD1 (5 bases). CDR1 and CDR2 (germline): SGHTA, FQGNSA. The CDR3 is 15 amino acids. V was trimmed by 5 bases and J by 4 bases, leaving 17 bases between them. As DNA, the CDR3 is TGTGCCAGCAGCCCTCTCGGACATACGGGCACTGAAGCTTTCTTT. The encoded protein is CASSPLGHTGTEAFF.